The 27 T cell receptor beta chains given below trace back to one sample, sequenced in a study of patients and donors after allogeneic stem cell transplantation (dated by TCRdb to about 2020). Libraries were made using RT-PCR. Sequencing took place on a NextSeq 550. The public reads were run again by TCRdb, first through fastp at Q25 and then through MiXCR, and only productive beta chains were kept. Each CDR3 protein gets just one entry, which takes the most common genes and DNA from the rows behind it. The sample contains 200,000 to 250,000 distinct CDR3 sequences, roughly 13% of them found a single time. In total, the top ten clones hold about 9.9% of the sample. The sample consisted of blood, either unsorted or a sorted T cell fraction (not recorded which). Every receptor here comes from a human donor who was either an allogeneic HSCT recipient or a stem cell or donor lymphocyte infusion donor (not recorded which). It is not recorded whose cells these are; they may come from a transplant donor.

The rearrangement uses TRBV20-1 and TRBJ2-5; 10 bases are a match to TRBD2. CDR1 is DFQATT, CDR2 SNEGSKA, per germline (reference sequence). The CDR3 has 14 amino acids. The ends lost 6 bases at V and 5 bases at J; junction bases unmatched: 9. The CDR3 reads CSANIAGGRETQYF. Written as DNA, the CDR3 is TGCAGTGCAAACATAGCGGGGGGACGGGAGACCCAGTACTTC.

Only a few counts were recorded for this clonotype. The CDR3 sequence: CSVPVSGGPGDTQYF. The CDR3 DNA is TGCAGCGTTCCTGTTTCGGGAGGGCCGGGAGATACGCAGTATTTT. This chain links TRBV29-1 with TRBJ2-3, with 8 nucleotides matching TRBD2. CDR1 is SQVTM and CDR2 is ANQGSEA in the germline V gene. This CDR3 has 15 amino acids. V shed 5 bases and J 5 bases; nucleotides not matched to a gene: 12.

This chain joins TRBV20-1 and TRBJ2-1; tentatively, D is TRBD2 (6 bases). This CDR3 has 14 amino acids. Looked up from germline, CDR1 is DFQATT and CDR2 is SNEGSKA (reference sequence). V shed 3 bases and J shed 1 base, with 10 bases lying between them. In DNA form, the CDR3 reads TGCAGTGCTAGCGGGAGTGGGTCCTACAATGAGCAGTTCTTC. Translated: CSASGSGSYNEQFF.

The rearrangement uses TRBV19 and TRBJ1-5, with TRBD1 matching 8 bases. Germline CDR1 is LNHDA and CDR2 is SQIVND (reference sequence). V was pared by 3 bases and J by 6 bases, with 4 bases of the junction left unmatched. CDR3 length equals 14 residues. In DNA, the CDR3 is TGTGCCAGTAGTATTGGACAGGGTGGTCAGCCCCAGCATTTT. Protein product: CASSIGQGGQPQHF.

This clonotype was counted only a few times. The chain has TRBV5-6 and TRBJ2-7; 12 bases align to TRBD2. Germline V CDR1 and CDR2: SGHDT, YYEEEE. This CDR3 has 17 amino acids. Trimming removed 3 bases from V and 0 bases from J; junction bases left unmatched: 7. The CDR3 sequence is CASSSLAGGLSSYEQYF. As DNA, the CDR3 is TGTGCCAGCAGCTCCCTAGCGGGGGGGCTCAGCTCCTACGAGCAGTACTTC.

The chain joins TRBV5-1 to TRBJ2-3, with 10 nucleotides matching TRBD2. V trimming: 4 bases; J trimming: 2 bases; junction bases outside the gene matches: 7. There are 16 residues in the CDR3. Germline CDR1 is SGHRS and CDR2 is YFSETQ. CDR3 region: CASSTSSGSVTDTQYF. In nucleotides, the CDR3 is TGCGCCAGCAGCACGTCTAGCGGGAGCGTCACAGATACGCAGTATTTT.

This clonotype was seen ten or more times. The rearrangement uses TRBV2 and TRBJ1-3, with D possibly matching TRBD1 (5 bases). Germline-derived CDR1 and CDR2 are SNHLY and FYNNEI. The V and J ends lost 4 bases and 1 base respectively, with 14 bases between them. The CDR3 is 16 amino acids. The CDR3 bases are TGTGCCAGCAGTGGTGGGACGGCCTGGTCTGGAAACACCATATATTTT. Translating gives CASSGGTAWSGNTIYF.

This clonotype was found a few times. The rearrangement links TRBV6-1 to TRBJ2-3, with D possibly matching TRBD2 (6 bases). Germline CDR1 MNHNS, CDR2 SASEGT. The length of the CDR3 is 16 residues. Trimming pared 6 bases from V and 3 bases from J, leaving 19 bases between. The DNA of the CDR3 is TGTGCCAGCAGCCCGCCGTCGGGAGTTTTAACAGATACGCAGTATTTT. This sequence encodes CASSPPSGVLTDTQYF.

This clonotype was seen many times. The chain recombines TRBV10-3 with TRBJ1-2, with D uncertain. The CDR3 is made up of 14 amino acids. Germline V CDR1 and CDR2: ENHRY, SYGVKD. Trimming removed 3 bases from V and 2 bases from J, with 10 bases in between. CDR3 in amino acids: CAISEEAVNYGYTF. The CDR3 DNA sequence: TGTGCCATCAGTGAAGAGGCGGTCAACTATGGCTACACCTTC.

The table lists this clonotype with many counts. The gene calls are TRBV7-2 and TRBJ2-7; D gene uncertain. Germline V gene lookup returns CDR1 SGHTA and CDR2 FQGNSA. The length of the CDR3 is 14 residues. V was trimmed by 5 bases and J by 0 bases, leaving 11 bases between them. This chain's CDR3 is CASSPYSGSYEQYF. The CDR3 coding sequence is TGTGCCAGCAGCCCCTACTCCGGCTCCTACGAGCAGTACTTC. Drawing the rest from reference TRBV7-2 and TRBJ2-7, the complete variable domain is GAGVSQSPSNKVTEKGKDVELRCDPISGHTALYWYRQSLGQGLEFLIYFQGNSAPDKSGLPSDRFSAERTGGSVSTLTIQRTQQEDSAVYLCASSPYSGSYEQYFGPGTRLTVT.

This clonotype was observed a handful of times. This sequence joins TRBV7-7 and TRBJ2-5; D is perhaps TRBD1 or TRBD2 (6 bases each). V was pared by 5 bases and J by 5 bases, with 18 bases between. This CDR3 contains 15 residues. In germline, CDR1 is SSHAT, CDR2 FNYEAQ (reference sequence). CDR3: CASSITSGGQETQYF. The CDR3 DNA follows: TGTGCCAGCAGCATCACCTCTGGGGGGCAGGAGACCCAGTACTTC.

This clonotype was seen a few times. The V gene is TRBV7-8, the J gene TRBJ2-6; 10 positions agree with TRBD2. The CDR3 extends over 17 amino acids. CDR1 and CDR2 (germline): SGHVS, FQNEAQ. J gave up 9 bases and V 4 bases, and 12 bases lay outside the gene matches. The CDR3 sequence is CASSSGPSGSSGNVLTF. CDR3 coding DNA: TGTGCCAGCAGCTCGGGTCCTAGCGGGAGCTCTGGCAACGTCCTGACTTTC.

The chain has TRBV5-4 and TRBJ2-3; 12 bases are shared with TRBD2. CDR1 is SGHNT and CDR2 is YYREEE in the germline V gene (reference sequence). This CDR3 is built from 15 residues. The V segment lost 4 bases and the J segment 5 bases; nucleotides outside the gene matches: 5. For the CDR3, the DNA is TGTGCCAGCAGCATAGGACTAGCGGGGAAAGATACGCAGTATTTT. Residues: CASSIGLAGKDTQYF.

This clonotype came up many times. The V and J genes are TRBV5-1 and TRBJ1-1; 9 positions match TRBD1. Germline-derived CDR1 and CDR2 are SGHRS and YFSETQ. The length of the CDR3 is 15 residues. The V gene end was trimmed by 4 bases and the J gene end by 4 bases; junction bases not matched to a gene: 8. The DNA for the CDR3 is TGCGCCAGCAGCCGAGATCCGACAGGGGGCACTGAAGCTTTCTTT. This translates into CASSRDPTGGTEAFF.

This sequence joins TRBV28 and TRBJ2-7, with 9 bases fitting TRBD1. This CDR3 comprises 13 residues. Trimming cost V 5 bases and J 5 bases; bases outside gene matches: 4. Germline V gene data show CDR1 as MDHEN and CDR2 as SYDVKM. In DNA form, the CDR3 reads TGTGCCAGCAGTGGACAGGGGAGAGACGAGCAGTACTTC. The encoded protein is CASSGQGRDEQYF.

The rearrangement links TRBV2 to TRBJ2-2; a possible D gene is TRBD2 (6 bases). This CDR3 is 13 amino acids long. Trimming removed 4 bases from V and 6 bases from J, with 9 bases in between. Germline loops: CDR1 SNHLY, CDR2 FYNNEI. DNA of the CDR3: TGTGCCAGCAGTGGGGGGGAATCCGGGGAGCTGTTTTTT. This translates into CASSGGESGELFF.

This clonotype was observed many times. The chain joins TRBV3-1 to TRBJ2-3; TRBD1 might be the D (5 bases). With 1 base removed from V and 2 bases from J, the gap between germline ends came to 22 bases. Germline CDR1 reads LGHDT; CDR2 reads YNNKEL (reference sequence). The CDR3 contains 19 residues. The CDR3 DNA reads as TGTGCCAGCAGCCAAGTAATCCCCCCTACAGGCCGCTCCACAGATACGCAGTATTTT. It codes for CASSQVIPPTGRSTDTQYF.

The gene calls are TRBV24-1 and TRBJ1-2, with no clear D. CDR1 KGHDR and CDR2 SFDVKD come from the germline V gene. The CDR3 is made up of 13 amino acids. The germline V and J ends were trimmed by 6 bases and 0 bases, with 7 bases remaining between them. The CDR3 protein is CATSSGANYGYTF. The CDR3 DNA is TGTGCCACCAGTTCCGGGGCTAACTATGGCTACACCTTC.

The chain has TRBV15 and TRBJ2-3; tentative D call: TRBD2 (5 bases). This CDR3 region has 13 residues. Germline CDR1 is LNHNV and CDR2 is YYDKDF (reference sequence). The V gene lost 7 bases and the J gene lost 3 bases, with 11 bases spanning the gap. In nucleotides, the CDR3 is TGTGCCACCACCCAGAGCGGAACAGATACGCAGTATTTT. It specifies CATTQSGTDTQYF.

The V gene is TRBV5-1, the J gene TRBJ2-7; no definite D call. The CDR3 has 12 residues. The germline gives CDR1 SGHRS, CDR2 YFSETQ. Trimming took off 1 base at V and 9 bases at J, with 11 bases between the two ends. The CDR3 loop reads CASSLPATTQYF. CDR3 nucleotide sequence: TGCGCCAGCAGCTTGCCCGCCACGACGCAGTACTTC. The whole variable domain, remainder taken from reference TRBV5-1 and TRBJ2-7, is KAGVTQTPRYLIKTRGQQVTLSCSPISGHRSVSWYQQTPGQGLQFLFEYFSETQRNKGNFPGRFSGRQFSNSRSEMNVSTLELGDSALYLCASSLPATTQYFGPGTRLTVT.

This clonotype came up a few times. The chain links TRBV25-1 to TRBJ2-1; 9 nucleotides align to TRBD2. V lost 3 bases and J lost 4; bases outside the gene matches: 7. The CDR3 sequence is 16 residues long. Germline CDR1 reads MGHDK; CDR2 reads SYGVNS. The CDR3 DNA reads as TGTGCCAGCAGTGAGCGGGAGGGGAAGGGGTACAATGAGCAGTTCTTC. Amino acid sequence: CASSEREGKGYNEQFF.

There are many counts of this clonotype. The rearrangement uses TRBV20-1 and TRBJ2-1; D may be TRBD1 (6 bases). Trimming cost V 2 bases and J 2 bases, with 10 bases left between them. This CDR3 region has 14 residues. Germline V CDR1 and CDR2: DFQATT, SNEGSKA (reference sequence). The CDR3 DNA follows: TGCAGTGCTAGAAGGGGGACCACCTACAATGAGCAGTTCTTC. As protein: CSARRGTTYNEQFF.

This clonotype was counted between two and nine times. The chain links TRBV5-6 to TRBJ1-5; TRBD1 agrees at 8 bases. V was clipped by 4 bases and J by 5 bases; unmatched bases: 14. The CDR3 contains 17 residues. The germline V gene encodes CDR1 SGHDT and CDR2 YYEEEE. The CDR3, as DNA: TGTGCCAGCAGCCCGTTTTTACCGGGACAGGAGGATCAGCCCCAGCATTTT. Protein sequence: CASSPFLPGQEDQPQHF.

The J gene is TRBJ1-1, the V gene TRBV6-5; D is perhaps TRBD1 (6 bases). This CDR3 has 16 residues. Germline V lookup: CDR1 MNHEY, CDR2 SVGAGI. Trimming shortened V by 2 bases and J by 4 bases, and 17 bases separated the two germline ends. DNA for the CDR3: TGTGCCAGCAGTTACGGGACCAGGGGCGCTGGCACTGAAGCTTTCTTT. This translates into CASSYGTRGAGTEAFF.

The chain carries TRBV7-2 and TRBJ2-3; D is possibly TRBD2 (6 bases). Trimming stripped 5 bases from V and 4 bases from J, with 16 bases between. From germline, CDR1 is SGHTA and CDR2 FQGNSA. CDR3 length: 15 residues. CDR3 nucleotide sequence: TGTGCCAGCAGCCTAAACGGGAGAGGTCCAGATACGCAGTATTTT. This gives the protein CASSLNGRGPDTQYF. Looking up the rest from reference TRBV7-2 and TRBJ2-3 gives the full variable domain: GAGVSQSPSNKVTEKGKDVELRCDPISGHTALYWYRQSLGQGLEFLIYFQGNSAPDKSGLPSDRFSAERTGGSVSTLTIQRTQQEDSAVYLCASSLNGRGPDTQYFGPGTRLTVL.

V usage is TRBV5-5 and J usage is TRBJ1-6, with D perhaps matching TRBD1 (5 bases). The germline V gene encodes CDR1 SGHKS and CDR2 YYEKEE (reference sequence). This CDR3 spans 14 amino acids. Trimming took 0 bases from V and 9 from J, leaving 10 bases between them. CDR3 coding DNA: TGTGCCAGCAGCTTGGGGGGGGGAGTTTCACCCCTCCACTTT. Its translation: CASSLGGGVSPLHF.

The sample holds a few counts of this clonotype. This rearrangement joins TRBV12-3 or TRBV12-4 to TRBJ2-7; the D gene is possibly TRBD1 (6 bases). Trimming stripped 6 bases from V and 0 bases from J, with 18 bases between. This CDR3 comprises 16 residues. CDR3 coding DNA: TGTGCCAGCAGCTTCCAGATCAGGGGCTTCTCCTACGAGCAGTACTTC. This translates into CASSFQIRGFSYEQYF.